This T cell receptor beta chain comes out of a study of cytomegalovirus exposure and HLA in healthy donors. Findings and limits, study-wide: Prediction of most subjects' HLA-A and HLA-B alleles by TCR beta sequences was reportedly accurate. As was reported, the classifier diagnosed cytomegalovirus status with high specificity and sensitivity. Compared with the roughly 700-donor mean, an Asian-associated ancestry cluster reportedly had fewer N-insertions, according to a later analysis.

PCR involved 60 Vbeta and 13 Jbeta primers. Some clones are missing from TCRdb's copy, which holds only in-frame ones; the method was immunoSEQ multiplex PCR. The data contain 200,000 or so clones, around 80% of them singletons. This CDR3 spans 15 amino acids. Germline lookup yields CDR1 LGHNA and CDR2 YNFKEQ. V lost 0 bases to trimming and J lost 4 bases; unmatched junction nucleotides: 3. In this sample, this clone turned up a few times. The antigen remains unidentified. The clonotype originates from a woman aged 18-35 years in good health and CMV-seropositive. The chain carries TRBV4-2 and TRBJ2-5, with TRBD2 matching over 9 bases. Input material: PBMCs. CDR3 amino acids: CASSQERGGLETQYF. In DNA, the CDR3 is TGTGCCAGCAGCCAAGAGCGGGGGGGCCTAGAGACCCAGTACTTC.